These 19 T cell receptor beta chains came from one sample sequenced in a study of Ad26.COV2.S vaccination and SARS-CoV-2 variants. The treatment is: some 19 received Ad26.COV2.S at low or high dose, single or two shots; a few received placebo; per-sample allocation not given. It was on day 63 after the first vaccine or placebo injection that samples were taken. Assay: immunoSEQ multiplex PCR; the TCRdb copy retains only in-frame clones and omits some. The sample contains roughly 400,000 clones, approximately 90% of which appear only once. The starting material was peripheral blood, obtained in a trial of Ad26.COV2.S vaccine versus placebo. Receptors originate from a person aged 18-65 years who received the Ad26.COV2.S COVID-19 vaccine or a placebo.

V gene TRBV9 combines with J gene TRBJ2-1, with unresolved D. The germline CDR1 and CDR2 sequences are SGDLS and YYNGEE. V dropped 0 bases and J dropped 1 base, with 8 bases sitting between them. This CDR3 contains 15 residues. The CDR3 DNA reads TGTGCCAGCAGCGTAGGGGCGGAGTCCTACAATGAGCAGTTCTTC. This sequence encodes CASSVGAESYNEQFF. Together with reference TRBV9 and TRBJ2-1, the CDR3 gives the full variable domain: DSGVTQTPKHLITATGQRVTLRCSPRSGDLSVYWYQQSLDQGLQFLIQYYNGEERAKGNILERFSAQQFPDLHSELNLSSLELGDSALYFCASSVGAESYNEQFFGPGTRLTVL.

This sequence joins TRBV5-8 and TRBJ1-5, with 7 bases identical to TRBD1. The CDR3 is 18 residues long. V was pared by 4 bases and J by 0 bases, with 13 bases of the junction left unmatched. CDR1 is SGHTS, CDR2 YDEGEE, per germline. CDR3 bases: TGTGCCAGCAGCCCACAGGGGACCCAAAGCTATAGCAATCAGCCCCAGCATTTT. Translation gives CASSPQGTQSYSNQPQHF.

This clone was seen once. The V gene is TRBV4-3, the J gene TRBJ2-2; 10 bases are shared with TRBD2. CDR3 length equals 20 residues. V shed 0 bases, J shed 4 bases, and the junction held 14 bases outside the gene matches. The V gene's germline CDR1 is LGHNA and CDR2 YSLEER. CDR3 sequence (DNA): TGCGCCAGCAGCCAAGATGCGGCTAGCGGGAGTTTCTTGGGCACCGGGGAGCTGTTTTTT. Amino acids: CASSQDAASGSFLGTGELFF.

The J gene is TRBJ2-7, the V gene TRBV5-1; 7 nucleotides line up with TRBD2. V gave up 4 bases and J gave up 6 bases; unmatched junction bases: 1. This CDR3 is 11 amino acids long. Germline V gene sequence: CDR1 SGHRS, CDR2 YFSETQ. The DNA of the CDR3 is TGCGCCAGCAGCCCGGGGGGCGAGCAGTACTTC. Translating it yields CASSPGGEQYF. The entire variable domain, with the rest obtained from reference TRBV5-1 and TRBJ2-7, is as follows: KAGVTQTPRYLIKTRGQQVTLSCSPISGHRSVSWYQQTPGQGLQFLFEYFSETQRNKGNFPGRFSGRQFSNSRSEMNVSTLELGDSALYLCASSPGGEQYFGPGTRLTVT.

J is TRBJ1-5 and V is TRBV30; TRBD1 might be the D (5 bases). Germline lookup yields CDR1 GTSNPN and CDR2 SVGIG (reference sequence). The CDR3 is 15 amino acids. The V end lost 0 bases, the J end lost 4 bases, and 13 bases lay between the germline ends. CDR3 region: CAWSVLDGGNQPQHF. In DNA form, the CDR3 reads TGTGCCTGGAGTGTCCTAGATGGGGGGAATCAGCCCCAGCATTTT.

The chain links TRBV10-1 to TRBJ2-7; no clear D gene. V lost 3 bases and J 1 base, leaving 4 bases between the germline ends. Germline V gene lookup returns CDR1 WNHNN and CDR2 SYGVQD (reference sequence). CDR3 length equals 12 residues. CDR3 amino acids: CASSDGSYEQYF. DNA for the CDR3: TGCGCCAGCAGTGACGGATCCTACGAGCAGTACTTC.

The genes are TRBV9 and TRBJ2-2; D call uncertain. The CDR3 totals 17 residues. Per the germline V gene, CDR1 is SGDLS and CDR2 is YYNGEE. The ends were cut back, 0 bases at V and 4 bases at J, with 16 bases in the middle. Here the CDR3 reads CASSVVDSRRSTGELFF. DNA of the CDR3: TGTGCCAGCAGCGTAGTCGATTCGCGTAGGAGCACCGGGGAGCTGTTTTTT.

CDR3 sequence: CSSLPAGSSTDTQYF. The CDR3 DNA sequence: TGCAGCTCCCTTCCCGCGGGGTCTAGCACAGATACGCAGTATTTT. The chain couples TRBV29-1 to TRBJ2-3, with D tentatively TRBD2 (6 bases). CDR1 and CDR2 from the germline V gene are SQVTM and ANQGSEA. This CDR3 contains 15 residues. V was trimmed by 8 bases and J by 0 bases, leaving 18 bases between them.

This clone was counted a single time. The chain uses TRBV4-1 and TRBJ2-1; 13 nucleotides agree with TRBD2. The germline V gene has CDR1 MGHRA and CDR2 YSYEKL. J lost 3 bases, V lost 2 bases, and 7 bases had no gene match. The CDR3 sequence is 18 residues long. CDR3 sequence: CASSQWGTSGTLYNEQFF. CDR3 bases: TGCGCCAGCAGCCAATGGGGGACTAGCGGGACTCTCTACAATGAGCAGTTCTTC.

The rearrangement uses TRBV25-1 and TRBJ2-7; 8 nucleotides align to TRBD2. The CDR3 is 13 amino acids. The germline CDR1 and CDR2 sequences are MGHDK and SYGVNS. With 7 bases clipped from V and 5 bases from J, the junction kept 7 bases outside the gene matches. CDR3 sequence: CASKGLAFDEQYF. Written as DNA, the CDR3 is TGTGCCAGCAAAGGACTAGCCTTCGACGAGCAGTACTTC.

Remarks on this clone: The sample holds other DNA sequences that translate to the same CDR3. V and J are TRBV2 and TRBJ1-1; D not resolved. Between the trimmed V and J ends, which lost 4 bases and 2 bases, there was a span of 8 bases. Germline V gives CDR1 SNHLY, CDR2 FYNNEI. The CDR3 spans 13 residues. This CDR3 reads CASSVGENTEAFF. The CDR3 DNA follows: TGTGCCAGCAGTGTTGGCGAAAACACTGAAGCTTTCTTT.

The chain couples TRBV7-3 to TRBJ2-1; 14 positions match TRBD2. From germline, CDR1 is SGHTA and CDR2 FQGTGA. J gave up 7 bases and V 5 bases, and 10 bases lay outside the gene matches. The CDR3 has 17 amino acids. As DNA, the CDR3 is TGTGCCAGCAGCCCAGATACCGGGACTAGCGGGAGTAATGAGCAGTTCTTC. Translated: CASSPDTGTSGSNEQFF.

The V call is TRBV3-1 (or the pseudogene TRBV3-2), the J call TRBJ2-7; D not certain. CDR3 length equals 16 residues. Deletions cut 0 bases from V and 5 bases from J, with 17 bases between. In germline, CDR1 is LGHDT, CDR2 YNNKEL (reference sequence). The DNA for the CDR3 is TGTGCCAGCAGCCAAGAGGAACGGGTTGGTAGGGACGAGCAGTACTTC. Translated, it gives CASSQEERVGRDEQYF.

The chain joins TRBV7-3 to TRBJ1-2; tentatively, D is TRBD1 (6 bases). Germline CDR1 SGHTA, CDR2 FQGTGA. The CDR3 has 14 amino acids. V lost 2 bases to trimming and J lost 7 bases, with 14 bases between them. The CDR3 loop reads CASSLPRQVGGYTF. The CDR3 DNA reads TGTGCCAGCAGCTTACCAAGACAGGTAGGTGGCTACACCTTC.

The chain joins TRBV9 to TRBJ2-1; TRBD2 is a possible D gene (5 bases). The germline gives CDR1 SGDLS, CDR2 YYNGEE. This CDR3 region has 15 residues. Trimming stripped 0 bases from V and 5 bases from J, with 12 bases between. The CDR3 here is CASSVAQRSDNEQFF. Here the CDR3 DNA reads TGTGCCAGCAGCGTAGCACAGCGTAGCGACAATGAGCAGTTCTTC.

The rearrangement uses TRBV20-1 and TRBJ2-7; 7 nucleotides line up with TRBD1. Germline V gives CDR1 DFQATT, CDR2 SNEGSKA (reference sequence). V lost 3 bases, J lost 0 bases, and 8 bases stayed unmatched. The CDR3 sequence is 15 residues long. CDR3 loop: CSASSPGQFSYEQYF. The CDR3 DNA follows: TGCAGTGCTAGTAGTCCGGGACAGTTCTCCTACGAGCAGTACTTC.

The chain couples TRBV5-1 to TRBJ1-1, with D possibly TRBD1 on 5 matching bases. The CDR3 has 15 amino acids. Trimming stripped 3 bases from V and 0 bases from J, with 12 bases between. CDR1 is SGHRS, CDR2 YFSETQ, per germline. The CDR3 DNA follows: TGCGCCAGCAGCTCGGCTGGGACGGTGAACACTGAAGCTTTCTTT. Translation: CASSSAGTVNTEAFF. Complete variable domain (other parts from reference TRBV5-1 and TRBJ1-1): KAGVTQTPRYLIKTRGQQVTLSCSPISGHRSVSWYQQTPGQGLQFLFEYFSETQRNKGNFPGRFSGRQFSNSRSEMNVSTLELGDSALYLCASSSAGTVNTEAFFGQGTRLTVV.

The CDR3 nucleotides read TGTGCCAGCAGTCCGACAGGGTTAGGAGACTACGAGCAGTACTTC. This gives the protein CASSPTGLGDYEQYF. J is TRBJ2-7 and V is TRBV28; 7 nucleotides align to TRBD1. The V segment lost 5 bases and the J segment 3 bases; nucleotides outside the gene matches: 10. Germline CDR1 MDHEN, CDR2 SYDVKM. The CDR3 contains 15 residues.

This clone was counted a single time. Here the CDR3 reads CASREGWAGGEKLFF. The CDR3 DNA reads as TGTGCCAGCAGGGAAGGATGGGCAGGGGGAGAAAAACTGTTTTTT. The chain employs TRBV27 and TRBJ1-4; 7 nucleotides line up with TRBD1. CDR3 length equals 15 residues. Germline V gene sequence: CDR1 MNHEY, CDR2 SMNVEV (reference sequence). V shed 6 bases and J 8 bases; nucleotides not matched to a gene: 12.